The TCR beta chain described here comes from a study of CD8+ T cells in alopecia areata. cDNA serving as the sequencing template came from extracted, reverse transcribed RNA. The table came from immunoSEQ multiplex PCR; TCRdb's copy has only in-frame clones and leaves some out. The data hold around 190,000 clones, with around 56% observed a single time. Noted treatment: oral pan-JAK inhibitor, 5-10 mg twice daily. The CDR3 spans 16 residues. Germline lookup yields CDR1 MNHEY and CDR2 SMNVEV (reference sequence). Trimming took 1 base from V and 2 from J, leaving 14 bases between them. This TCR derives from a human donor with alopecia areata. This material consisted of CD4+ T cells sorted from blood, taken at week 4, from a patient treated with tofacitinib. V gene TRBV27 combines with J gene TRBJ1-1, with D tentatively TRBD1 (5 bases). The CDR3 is CASSLFPLTGNTEAFF. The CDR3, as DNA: TGTGCCAGCAGTTTATTCCCTCTTACAGGTAACACTGAAGCTTTCTTT.